These 21 T cell receptor beta chains came from one sample sequenced in a study of CD8 T cells in ankylosing spondylitis. TCRdb re-analysed the 5' RACE reads in MiXCR, keeping a single row per CDR3 protein. This table holds approximately 100,000 distinct CDR3 sequences, around 24% found once. Sample: synovial fluid, either unsorted or a sorted T cell fraction (not recorded which). These receptors came from a male donor with ankylosing spondylitis.

This clonotype was seen ten or more times. The V call is TRBV18, the J call TRBJ1-2, with a weak D call TRBD1 (6 bases). Trimming took off 8 bases at V and 2 bases at J, with 15 bases between the two ends. The CDR3 is made up of 14 amino acids. Germline CDR1 reads KGHSH; CDR2 reads LQKENI. This CDR3 reads CASLASGQNYGYTF. CDR3 sequence (DNA): TGTGCCAGCCTCGCTTCCGGACAGAACTATGGCTACACCTTC.

The chain combines TRBV6-1 with TRBJ2-1; TRBD1 agrees at 8 bases. The length of the CDR3 is 15 residues. Germline assignment: CDR1 MNHNS and CDR2 SASEGT. J lost 7 bases, V lost 2 bases, and 7 bases had no gene match. CDR3 nucleotide sequence: TGTGCCAGCAGTGAACAGCCAGGGGGCAATAATGAGCAGTTCTTC. This translates into CASSEQPGGNNEQFF.

This sequence joins TRBV7-9 and TRBJ2-2; no clear D. The germline V gene encodes CDR1 SEHNR and CDR2 FQNEAQ (reference sequence). V was trimmed by 0 bases and J by 8 bases, leaving 7 bases between them. This CDR3 spans 13 amino acids. CDR3 nucleotides: TGTGCCAGCAGCTTAGCCCAACGTGGGGAGCTGTTTTTT. It encodes CASSLAQRGELFF.

V gene TRBV3-1 combines with J gene TRBJ2-7, with D perhaps matching TRBD2 (6 bases). V was clipped by 1 base and J by 9 bases, with 13 bases between them. The CDR3 consists of 13 residues. Germline values: CDR1 LGHDT, CDR2 YNNKEL (reference sequence). The DNA for the CDR3 is TGTGCCAGCAGCCAAGGGGACTGGGGCCCGCAGTACTTC. Its protein product is CASSQGDWGPQYF.

V usage is TRBV20-1 and J usage is TRBJ2-1; D uncertain. CDR3 size: 13 residues. The germline V gene encodes CDR1 DFQATT and CDR2 SNEGSKA (reference sequence). Deletions cut 3 bases from V and 7 bases from J, with 13 bases between. The CDR3: CSASPPSTNEQFF. The CDR3 DNA reads as TGCAGTGCTAGCCCCCCTAGTACGAATGAGCAGTTCTTC.

In this sample, this clonotype turned up many times. This chain connects TRBV24-1 to TRBJ2-3; D call uncertain. This CDR3 has 14 residues. The germline V and J ends were trimmed by 2 bases and 0 bases, with 5 bases remaining between them. Germline V gene lookup returns CDR1 KGHDR and CDR2 SFDVKD. The CDR3 loop is CATSDSGSTDTQYF. CDR3 coding DNA: TGTGCCACCAGTGATTCGGGCAGCACAGATACGCAGTATTTT.

This chain joins TRBV11-2 and TRBJ1-1; D remains ambiguous. The germline CDR1 and CDR2 sequences are SGHAT and FQNNGV. This CDR3 has 14 amino acids. The V end lost 5 bases, the J end lost 0 bases, and 10 bases lay between the germline ends. The CDR3 protein is CASSLKGMNTEAFF. The DNA for the CDR3 is TGTGCCAGCAGCCTAAAAGGGATGAACACTGAAGCTTTCTTT.

This clonotype was counted a few times. This chain uses TRBV9 with TRBJ2-7; 10 nucleotides match TRBD2. Germline CDR1 reads SGDLS; CDR2 reads YYNGEE. This CDR3 region has 16 residues. After removal of 0 bases from V and 5 bases from J, the junction contained 8 bases not matched to a gene. The CDR3, as DNA: TGTGCCAGCAGCGTAGGGGGGCTAGCGGGAGTGGACGAGCAGTACTTC. Protein: CASSVGGLAGVDEQYF.

This clonotype has just a few counts. The chain couples TRBV28 to TRBJ1-5, with TRBD1 matching over 9 bases. J was trimmed by 7 bases and V by 8 bases; bases with no gene match: 12. In germline, CDR1 is MDHEN, CDR2 SYDVKM. The CDR3 spans 15 residues. Here the CDR3 reads CASGSPQGAGQPQHF. Written as DNA, the CDR3 is TGTGCCAGCGGGTCACCACAGGGGGCTGGACAGCCCCAGCATTTT.

This clonotype was found a few times. This chain uses TRBV20-1 with TRBJ2-7; 7 bases match TRBD1. Trimming cost V 6 bases and J 4 bases; bases outside gene matches: 12. This CDR3 has 14 residues. Looked up from germline, CDR1 is DFQATT and CDR2 is SNEGSKA (reference sequence). In DNA, the CDR3 is TGCAGTGCCCTCTCTCCGGGACAGTTTTACGAGCAGTACGTC. Protein sequence: CSALSPGQFYEQYV.

This clonotype was detected only a few times. An end of the junction does not agree with germline; a read error may underlie this. The genes are TRBV15 and TRBJ2-1; perhaps TRBD2 as D (6 bases). There are 15 residues in the CDR3. Germline V gene data show CDR1 as LNHNV and CDR2 as YYDKDF (reference sequence). CDR3 nucleotide sequence: TGTGCCACCAGCAGGATCGGGAGCTCGGGTCGTGAGCAGTCCTTC. Protein product: CATSRIGSSGREQSF.

V gene TRBV2 combines with J gene TRBJ2-7, with TRBD1 matching over 8 bases. Unmatched junction bases numbered 5, after V lost 7 bases and J lost 3 bases. The CDR3 has 13 amino acids. From germline, CDR1 is SNHLY and CDR2 FYNNEI. Here the CDR3 DNA reads TGTGCCAGCAAGCAGGGGGCGGTCTACGAGCAGTACTTC. Its protein is CASKQGAVYEQYF.

This chain links TRBV18 with TRBJ2-7; a possible D gene is TRBD1 (6 bases). The germline gives CDR1 KGHSH, CDR2 LQKENI. Trimming removed 3 bases at V and 6 bases at J, with 9 bases between. This CDR3 is 12 amino acids long. CDR3 bases: TGTGCCAGCTCACCGGACAGTCCCGAGCAGTACGTC. Translating it yields CASSPDSPEQYV.

The chain combines TRBV27 with TRBJ2-1, with unresolved D. This CDR3 spans 12 amino acids. Trimming removed 6 bases from V and 4 bases from J, with 7 bases in between. The germline gives CDR1 MNHEY, CDR2 SMNVEV (reference sequence). CDR3 loop: CASRARYNEQFF. Here the CDR3 DNA reads TGTGCCAGCAGGGCTAGGTACAATGAGCAGTTCTTC.

This clonotype was recorded at least ten times. This chain links TRBV20-1 with TRBJ2-1; a possible D gene is TRBD1 (6 bases). This CDR3 contains 14 residues. The germline V gene has CDR1 DFQATT and CDR2 SNEGSKA (reference sequence). V was trimmed by 5 bases and J by 6 bases, leaving 17 bases between them. Written as DNA, the CDR3 is TGCAGTGCTCCAAATCAGGGGTCCGGCAATGAGCAGTTCTTC. Its protein product is CSAPNQGSGNEQFF.

The gene calls are TRBV4-1 and TRBJ2-1; TRBD1 matches at 12 bases. CDR1 MGHRA and CDR2 YSYEKL come from the germline V gene. The trim removed 4 bases at V and 8 bases at J, leaving 6 bases unmatched. There are 15 residues in the CDR3. CDR3 amino acids: CASSPRDRGRDEQFF. The CDR3 coding sequence is TGCGCCAGCAGCCCCCGGGACAGGGGGCGCGATGAGCAGTTCTTC.

V is TRBV27 and J is TRBJ2-7, with D possibly matching TRBD2 (6 bases). The CDR3 runs to 18 residues. Trimming left V 1 base short and J 2 bases short, with 21 bases between. Germline V gene lookup returns CDR1 MNHEY and CDR2 SMNVEV (reference sequence). In DNA form, the CDR3 reads TGTGCCAGCAGTTTATGCCCTTGTGAGCGGGTAACGGCCTACGAGCAGTACTTC. The encoded protein is CASSLCPCERVTAYEQYF.

This clonotype turned up a few times. J is TRBJ2-2 and V is TRBV24-1; 7 nucleotides agree with TRBD2. The CDR3 is made up of 16 amino acids. Germline CDR1 reads KGHDR; CDR2 reads SFDVKD. V lost 4 bases, J lost 3 bases, and 7 bases stayed unmatched. The CDR3 loop is CATSDQRGLDTGELFF. The CDR3 DNA reads as TGTGCCACCAGTGACCAGCGGGGTCTTGACACCGGGGAGCTGTTTTTT.

This clonotype was recorded at least ten times. DNA for the CDR3: TGCAGTGCTAGAGATTTTACCGGGGGCAGCGGCACTGAAGCTTTCTTT. As protein: CSARDFTGGSGTEAFF. The chain recombines TRBV20-1 with TRBJ1-1; a possible D gene is TRBD1 (6 bases). Trimming shortened V by 0 bases and J by 4 bases, and 18 bases separated the two germline ends. CDR1 is DFQATT, CDR2 SNEGSKA, per germline (reference sequence). This CDR3 is built from 16 residues.

The V gene is TRBV5-1, the J gene TRBJ1-1, with D unclear. Deletions cut 4 bases from V and 3 bases from J, with 16 bases between. The germline CDR1 and CDR2 sequences are SGHRS and YFSETQ. The CDR3 is 15 amino acids. This CDR3 reads CASSRETITDTEAFF. The CDR3 nucleotides read TGCGCCAGCAGCAGAGAGACGATCACGGACACTGAAGCTTTCTTT. Full variable domain (missing parts from reference TRBV5-1 and TRBJ1-1): KAGVTQTPRYLIKTRGQQVTLSCSPISGHRSVSWYQQTPGQGLQFLFEYFSETQRNKGNFPGRFSGRQFSNSRSEMNVSTLELGDSALYLCASSRETITDTEAFFGQGTRLTVV.

The table lists this clonotype with a few counts. V is TRBV5-1 and J is TRBJ1-4, with TRBD1 identical over 7 bases. Germline V lookup: CDR1 SGHRS, CDR2 YFSETQ. After removal of 4 bases from V and 5 bases from J, the junction contained 8 bases not matched to a gene. This CDR3 region has 15 residues. The CDR3 DNA follows: TGCGCCAGCAGCCCCCGAACAGGGGCGAATGAAAAACTGTTTTTT. Translating gives CASSPRTGANEKLFF.